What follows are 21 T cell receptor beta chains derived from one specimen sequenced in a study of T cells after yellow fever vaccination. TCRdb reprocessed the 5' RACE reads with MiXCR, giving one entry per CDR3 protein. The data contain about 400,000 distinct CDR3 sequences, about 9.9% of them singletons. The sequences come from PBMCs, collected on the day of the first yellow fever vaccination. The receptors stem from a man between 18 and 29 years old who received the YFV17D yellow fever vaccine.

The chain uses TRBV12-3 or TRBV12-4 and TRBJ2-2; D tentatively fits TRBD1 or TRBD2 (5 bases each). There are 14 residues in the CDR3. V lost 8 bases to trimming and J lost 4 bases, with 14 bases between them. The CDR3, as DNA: TGTGCCAGCTCCGTGGGGGTGGGCACCGGGGAGCTGTTTTTT. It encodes CASSVGVGTGELFF.

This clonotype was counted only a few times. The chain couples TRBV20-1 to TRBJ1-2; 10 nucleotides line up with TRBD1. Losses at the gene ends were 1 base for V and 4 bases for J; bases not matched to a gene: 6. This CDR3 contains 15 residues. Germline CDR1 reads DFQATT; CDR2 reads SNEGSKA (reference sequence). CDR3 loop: CSARARDRGIYGYTF. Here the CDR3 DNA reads TGCAGTGCTAGAGCACGGGACAGGGGCATCTATGGCTACACCTTC.

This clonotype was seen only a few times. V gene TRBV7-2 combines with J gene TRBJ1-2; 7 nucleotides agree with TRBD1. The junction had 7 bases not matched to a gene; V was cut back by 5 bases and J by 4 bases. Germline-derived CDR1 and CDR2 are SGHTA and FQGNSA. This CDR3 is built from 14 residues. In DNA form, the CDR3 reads TGTGCCAGCAGCCCGACAGGGCCCATCTATGGCTACACCTTC. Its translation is CASSPTGPIYGYTF.

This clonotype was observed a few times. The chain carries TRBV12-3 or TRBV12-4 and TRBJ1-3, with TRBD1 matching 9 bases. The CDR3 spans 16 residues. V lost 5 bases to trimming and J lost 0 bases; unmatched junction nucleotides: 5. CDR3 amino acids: CASSPGTGRSGNTIYF. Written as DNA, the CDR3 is TGTGCCAGCAGTCCCGGGACAGGGCGCTCTGGAAACACCATATATTTT.

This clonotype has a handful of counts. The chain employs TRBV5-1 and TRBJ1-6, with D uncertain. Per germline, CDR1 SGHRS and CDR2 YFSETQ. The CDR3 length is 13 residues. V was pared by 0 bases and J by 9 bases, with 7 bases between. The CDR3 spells CASSLESGSPLHF. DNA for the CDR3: TGCGCCAGCAGCTTGGAGTCGGGTTCACCCCTCCACTTT.

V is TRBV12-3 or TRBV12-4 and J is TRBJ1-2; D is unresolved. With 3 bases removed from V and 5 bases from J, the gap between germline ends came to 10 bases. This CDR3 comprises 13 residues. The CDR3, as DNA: TGTGCCAGCAGTTTTGGCACTGGTTATGGCTACACCTTC. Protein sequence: CASSFGTGYGYTF.

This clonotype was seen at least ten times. CDR3 nucleotides: TGTGCCAGCAGCCAACCAGGGGGCGGGAGACACGAGCAGTACTTC. It yields the protein CASSQPGGGRHEQYF. The J gene is TRBJ2-7, the V gene TRBV3-1, with D possibly TRBD1 on 8 matching bases. V lost 2 bases and J 5 bases, leaving 16 bases between the germline ends. In germline, CDR1 is LGHDT, CDR2 YNNKEL (reference sequence). CDR3 length: 15 residues.

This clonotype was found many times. In DNA, the CDR3 is TGTGCCAGCAGCTGGCCGGGCCGGAGCACAGATACGCAGTATTTT. This encodes CASSWPGRSTDTQYF. The chain has TRBV5-6 and TRBJ2-3; D is unclear. There are 15 residues in the CDR3. The V gene lost 3 bases and the J gene lost 0 bases, with 11 bases spanning the gap. The germline CDR1 and CDR2 sequences are SGHDT and YYEEEE.

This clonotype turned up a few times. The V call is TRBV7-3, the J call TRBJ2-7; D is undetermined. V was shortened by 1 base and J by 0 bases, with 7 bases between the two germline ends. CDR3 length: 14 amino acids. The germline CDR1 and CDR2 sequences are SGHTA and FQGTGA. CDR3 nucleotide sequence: TGTGCCAGCAGCTTAAGCGGCAGCTCCTACGAGCAGTACTTC. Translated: CASSLSGSSYEQYF.

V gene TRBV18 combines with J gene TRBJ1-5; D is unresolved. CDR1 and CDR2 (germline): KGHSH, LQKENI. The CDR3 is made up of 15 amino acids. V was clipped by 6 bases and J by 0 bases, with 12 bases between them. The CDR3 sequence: CASSPQADSNQPQHF. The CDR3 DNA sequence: TGTGCCAGCTCCCCGCAGGCTGATAGCAATCAGCCCCAGCATTTT.

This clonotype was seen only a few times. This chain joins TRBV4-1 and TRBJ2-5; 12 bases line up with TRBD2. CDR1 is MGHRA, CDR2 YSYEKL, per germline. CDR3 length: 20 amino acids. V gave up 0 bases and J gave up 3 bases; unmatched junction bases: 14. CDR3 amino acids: CASSQDFGLAGGPVKETQYF. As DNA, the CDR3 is TGCGCCAGCAGCCAAGATTTCGGGCTAGCGGGGGGGCCGGTCAAAGAGACCCAGTACTTC.

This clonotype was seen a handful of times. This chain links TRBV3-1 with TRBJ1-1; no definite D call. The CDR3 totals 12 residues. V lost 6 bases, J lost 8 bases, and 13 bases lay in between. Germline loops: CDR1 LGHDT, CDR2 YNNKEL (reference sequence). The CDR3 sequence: CASRPLLGEAFF. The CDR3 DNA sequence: TGTGCCAGCAGACCTCTATTAGGGGAAGCTTTCTTT.

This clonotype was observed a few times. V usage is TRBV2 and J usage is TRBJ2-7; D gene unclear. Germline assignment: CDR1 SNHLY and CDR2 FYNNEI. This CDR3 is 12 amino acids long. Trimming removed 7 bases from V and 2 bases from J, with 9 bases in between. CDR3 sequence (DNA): TGTGCCAGCAAGCGCGTGACCTACGAGCAGTACTTC. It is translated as CASKRVTYEQYF. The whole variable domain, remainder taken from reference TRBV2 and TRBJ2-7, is EPEVTQTPSHQVTQMGQEVILRCVPISNHLYFYWYRQILGQKVEFLVSFYNNEISEKSEIFDDQFSVERPDGSNFTLKIRSTKLEDSAMYFCASKRVTYEQYFGPGTRLTVT.

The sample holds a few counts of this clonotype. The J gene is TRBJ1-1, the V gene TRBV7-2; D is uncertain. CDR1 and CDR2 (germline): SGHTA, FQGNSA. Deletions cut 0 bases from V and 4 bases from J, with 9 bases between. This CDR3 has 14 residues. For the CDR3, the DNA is TGTGCCAGCAGCTTAGCCCTTAGACGCACTGAAGCTTTCTTT. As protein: CASSLALRRTEAFF.

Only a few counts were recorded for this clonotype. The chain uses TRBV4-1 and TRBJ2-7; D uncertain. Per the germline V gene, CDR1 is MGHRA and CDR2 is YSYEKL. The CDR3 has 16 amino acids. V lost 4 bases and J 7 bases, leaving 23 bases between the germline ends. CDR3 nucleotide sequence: TGCGCCAGCAGCCCCGTTCAAAACACACGGACCAGGGAGCAGTACGTC. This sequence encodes CASSPVQNTRTREQYV.

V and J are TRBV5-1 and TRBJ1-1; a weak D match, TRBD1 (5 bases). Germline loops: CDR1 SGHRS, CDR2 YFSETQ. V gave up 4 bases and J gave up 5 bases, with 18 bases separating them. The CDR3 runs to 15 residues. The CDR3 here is CASSPRGTYGTEAFF. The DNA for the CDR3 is TGCGCCAGCAGCCCTCGGGGGACGTATGGGACTGAAGCTTTCTTT.

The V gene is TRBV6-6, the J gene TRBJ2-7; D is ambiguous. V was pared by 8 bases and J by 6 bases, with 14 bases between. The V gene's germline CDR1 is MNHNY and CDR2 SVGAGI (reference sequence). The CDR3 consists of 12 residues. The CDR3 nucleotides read TGTGCCAGCGGCGCCCAGCCTTGCGAGCAGTACGTC. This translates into CASGAQPCEQYV.

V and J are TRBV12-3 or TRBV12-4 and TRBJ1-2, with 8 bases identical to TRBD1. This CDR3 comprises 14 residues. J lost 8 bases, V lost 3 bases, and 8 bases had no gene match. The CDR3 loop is CASSFQGAVNGYTF. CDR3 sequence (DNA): TGTGCCAGCAGTTTCCAGGGGGCTGTTAACGGCTACACCTTC.

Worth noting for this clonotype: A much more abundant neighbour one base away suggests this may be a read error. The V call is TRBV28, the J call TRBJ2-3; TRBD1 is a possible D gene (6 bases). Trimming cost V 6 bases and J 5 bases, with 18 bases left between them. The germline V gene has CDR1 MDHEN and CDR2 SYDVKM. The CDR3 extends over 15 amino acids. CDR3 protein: CASSPGALHKDTQYF. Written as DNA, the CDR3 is TGTGCCAGCAGCCCAGGGGCGCTACATAAAGATACGCAGTATTTT.

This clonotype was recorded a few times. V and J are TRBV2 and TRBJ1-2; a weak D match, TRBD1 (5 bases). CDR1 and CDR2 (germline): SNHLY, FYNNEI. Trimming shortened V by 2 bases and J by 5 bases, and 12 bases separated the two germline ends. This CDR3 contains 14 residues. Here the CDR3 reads CASSESLGGYGYTF. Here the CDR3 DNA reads TGTGCCAGCAGTGAATCCTTGGGGGGATATGGCTACACCTTC. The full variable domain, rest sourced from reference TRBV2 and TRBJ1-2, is EPEVTQTPSHQVTQMGQEVILRCVPISNHLYFYWYRQILGQKVEFLVSFYNNEISEKSEIFDDQFSVERPDGSNFTLKIRSTKLEDSAMYFCASSESLGGYGYTFGSGTRLTVV.

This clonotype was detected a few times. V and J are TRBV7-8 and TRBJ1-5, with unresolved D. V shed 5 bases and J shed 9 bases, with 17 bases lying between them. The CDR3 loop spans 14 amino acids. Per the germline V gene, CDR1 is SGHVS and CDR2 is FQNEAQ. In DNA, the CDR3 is TGTGCCAGCAGCCCCTCCTCGGGTTGGCGGCCCCAGCATTTT. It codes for CASSPSSGWRPQHF.